This T cell receptor beta chain comes out of a study of cytomegalovirus exposure and HLA in healthy donors. The study, taken as a whole, reports: When the data were analyzed later, several of the most significant clusters appeared to be linked to common viral pathogens.

The V gene's germline CDR1 is GTSNPN and CDR2 SVGIG (reference sequence). V was cut by 3 bases and J by 5 bases, with 11 bases left in between. The CDR3 covers 13 residues. A note on this clone: The antigen remains unidentified.

The PCR had 60 Vbeta and 13 Jbeta primers. Here immunoSEQ multiplex PCR was the method, and the copy in TCRdb shows in-frame clones only, minus some. The data contain about 110,000 clones, roughly 86% of them singletons. The chain links TRBV30 to TRBJ1-5; D is ambiguous. The sequenced material came from PBMCs. The sequence was collected from a man in his forties in good health and CMV-seronegative. The CDR3 here is CAWSGETYQPQHF. In DNA, the CDR3 is TGTGCCTGGAGCGGGGAGACTTATCAGCCCCAGCATTTT.